One T cell receptor beta chain is described in this entry. Its antigen is not yet known. It has no much larger one-base neighbor in the sample; base qualities were not kept. This sample stems from a study of control samples from healthy donors and cancer patients (dated by TCRdb to about 2020). Compared with germline, V lacks 8 bases and J lacks 1 base; bases without a gene match: 16. The CDR3 starts with the cysteine, ends with the phenylalanine, and has 18 residues. Only the CDR3 DNA stays, 54 bases, in frame from base 1. CDR1 is given as KGHSH and CDR2 as LQKENI, both from the germline V gene. Libraries came from the immunoSEQ multiplex PCR assay. TCRdb limited this immuneACCESS table to in-frame rearrangements with V and J called. A share of clones is missing; checked studies link under half to unresolved V genes, and the rest is unexplained. This sample is represented by 130,000 to 150,000 clones; 90% to 95% of them were singletons. The top ten constitute about 5.8% of the sample.

The receptor chain draws on TRBV18 and TRBJ1-1, and 10 junction bases match TRBD1. Sequences were obtained from blood. The TCR originated in a man aged 18-30 years in good health. The nucleotide sequence reads TGTGCCAGCGCCTGGTCCCCGGGACAGGGGTTTGGGAACACTGAAGCTTTCTTT. This sequence encodes CASAWSPGQGFGNTEAFF.